This is a list of T cell receptor beta chains from one sample in a study of blood T cell repertoires in COVID-19. TCRdb's table, derived via immunoSEQ multiplex PCR, lists solely in-frame clones and lacks some. The sample lists around 480,000 clones, roughly nine tenths occurring once. Sequencing was carried out using PBMCs or T cells enriched from blood (not recorded which). These receptors all come from a woman aged 18-30 years who had recovered from COVID-19. Each CDR3 is given with its conserved first and last residue. The order of the fields is D gene, J gene, V gene, clone size, CDR3 DNA, CDR3 protein. A D gene is named only where the DNA matches it firmly. Clone size is shown for a subset of rows, as once, few, many or a class of expanded clone.

.	TRBJ2-1	TRBV13	.	TGTGCCAGCAGCCCGCCGGAAGGAACTAGCTCCTACAATGAGCAGTTCTTC	CASSPPEGTSSYNEQFF
.	TRBJ1-1	TRBV6-5	.	TGTGCCAGCAGTTACGGGACTACAGGGTGGGGAACTGAAGCTTTCTTT	CASSYGTTGWGTEAFF
.	TRBJ1-5	TRBV27	.	TGTGCCAGCAGTTTAAACGGAGTAGGGCCCCAGCATTTT	CASSLNGVGPQHF
TRBD2	TRBJ2-3	TRBV25-1	.	TGTGCCAGCAGATTGACTAGCGGGGGTGGGGATACGCAGTATTTT	CASRLTSGGGDTQYF
.	TRBJ1-2	TRBV29-1	few	TGCAGCGTTGATAATTCGGGACCGGGACAAAGCTATGGCTACACCTTC	CSVDNSGPGQSYGYTF
.	TRBJ1-2	TRBV14	.	TGTGCCAGCAGCCACAGCGTGGTCGGGAACTATGGCTACACCTTC	CASSHSVVGNYGYTF
TRBD1	TRBJ1-2	TRBV6-5	.	TGTGCCAGCAGGATATACGGACAGGGGGCTGGCTACACCTTC	CASRIYGQGAGYTF
TRBD1	TRBJ1-6	TRBV27	.	TGTGCCAGCAGTTCCCCATCCGGGACAGGGGAAGGTAATTCACCCCTCCACTTT	CASSSPSGTGEGNSPLHF
.	TRBJ2-1	TRBV15	.	TGTGCCACCAGCAGAGATCAAGGGGTTGTACAGGTTGGGCAGTTCTTC	CATSRDQGVVQVGQFF
TRBD1	TRBJ1-1	TRBV18	once	TGTGCCAGCTCACCGGACAGGACGGCTGAAGCTTTCTTT	CASSPDRTAEAFF
TRBD1	TRBJ2-7	TRBV5-1	.	TGCGCCAGCAGCTTGGAGGCCCGGGACAGGGACCTAGGTGGCGAGCAGTACTTC	CASSLEARDRDLGGEQYF
.	TRBJ1-1	TRBV28	few	TGTGCCAGCAGTTTAGTCGGCACTGAAGCTTTCTTT	CASSLVGTEAFF
.	TRBJ1-1	TRBV12-3/TRBV12-4	.	TGTGCCAGCAGACCCCCAGGGCGGACTGAAGCTTTCTTT	CASRPPGRTEAFF
.	TRBJ2-2	TRBV9	.	TGTGCCAGCCGCGACAACCCCGCAAGGGGATGGAACACCGGGGAGCTGTTTTTT	CASRDNPARGWNTGELFF
.	TRBJ1-2	TRBV21-1	.	TGTGCCAGCCCCCTAAGGGGAAACTATGGCTACACCTTC	CASPLRGNYGYTF
.	TRBJ1-1	TRBV20-1	once	TGCAGTGCTAGTGACTACCAGAACACTGAAGCTTTCTTT	CSASDYQNTEAFF
.	TRBJ2-3	TRBV5-1	.	TGCGCCAGCAGCCGCGGGGGCACAGATACGCAGTATTTT	CASSRGGTDTQYF
TRBD1	TRBJ2-6	TRBV9	.	TGTGCCAGCAGCCTCCCAGGGGGTTCCTCTGGGGCCAACGTCCTGACTTTC	CASSLPGGSSGANVLTF
.	TRBJ2-5	TRBV7-2	.	TGTGCCAGCAGCAAAAGTACAGGGATCGAGACCCAGTACTTC	CASSKSTGIETQYF
.	TRBJ1-5	TRBV6-5	.	TGTGCCAGCAGTCCGACAGGTAGCCAGCCCCAGCATTTT	CASSPTGSQPQHF
.	TRBJ2-7	TRBV28	.	TGTGCCAGCAGTCCGACAGCCACCTACGAGCAGTACTTC	CASSPTATYEQYF
.	TRBJ1-2	TRBV28	.	TGTGCCAGCAGTTCCCTCCCTAACTATGGCTACACCTTC	CASSSLPNYGYTF
TRBD1	TRBJ1-2	TRBV27	.	TGTGCCAGCAGTTTATCCGCAGGTCCGGGACAGGGATTATATGGCTACACCTTC	CASSLSAGPGQGLYGYTF
TRBD1	TRBJ1-2	TRBV9	.	TGTGCCAGCAGCTTAAGACAGGGGCCGTTCTACTATGGCTACACCTTC	CASSLRQGPFYYGYTF
.	TRBJ1-2	TRBV5-1	.	TGCGCCAGCAGCTTGACCGGGAACCCCGCTAACTATGGCTACACCTTC	CASSLTGNPANYGYTF
TRBD2	TRBJ2-3	TRBV5-6	.	TGTGCCAGCAGCCGAGAGCGGGGGTTCACAGATACGCAGTATTTT	CASSRERGFTDTQYF
.	TRBJ1-2	TRBV2	.	TGTGCCAGCAGTGCCATCCAGGGGAAGGATTTCGGCTACACCTTC	CASSAIQGKDFGYTF
TRBD1	TRBJ2-7	TRBV11-2	.	TGTGCCAGCAGATTAGCGGACAGGGGCGGGGAGCAGTACTTC	CASRLADRGGEQYF